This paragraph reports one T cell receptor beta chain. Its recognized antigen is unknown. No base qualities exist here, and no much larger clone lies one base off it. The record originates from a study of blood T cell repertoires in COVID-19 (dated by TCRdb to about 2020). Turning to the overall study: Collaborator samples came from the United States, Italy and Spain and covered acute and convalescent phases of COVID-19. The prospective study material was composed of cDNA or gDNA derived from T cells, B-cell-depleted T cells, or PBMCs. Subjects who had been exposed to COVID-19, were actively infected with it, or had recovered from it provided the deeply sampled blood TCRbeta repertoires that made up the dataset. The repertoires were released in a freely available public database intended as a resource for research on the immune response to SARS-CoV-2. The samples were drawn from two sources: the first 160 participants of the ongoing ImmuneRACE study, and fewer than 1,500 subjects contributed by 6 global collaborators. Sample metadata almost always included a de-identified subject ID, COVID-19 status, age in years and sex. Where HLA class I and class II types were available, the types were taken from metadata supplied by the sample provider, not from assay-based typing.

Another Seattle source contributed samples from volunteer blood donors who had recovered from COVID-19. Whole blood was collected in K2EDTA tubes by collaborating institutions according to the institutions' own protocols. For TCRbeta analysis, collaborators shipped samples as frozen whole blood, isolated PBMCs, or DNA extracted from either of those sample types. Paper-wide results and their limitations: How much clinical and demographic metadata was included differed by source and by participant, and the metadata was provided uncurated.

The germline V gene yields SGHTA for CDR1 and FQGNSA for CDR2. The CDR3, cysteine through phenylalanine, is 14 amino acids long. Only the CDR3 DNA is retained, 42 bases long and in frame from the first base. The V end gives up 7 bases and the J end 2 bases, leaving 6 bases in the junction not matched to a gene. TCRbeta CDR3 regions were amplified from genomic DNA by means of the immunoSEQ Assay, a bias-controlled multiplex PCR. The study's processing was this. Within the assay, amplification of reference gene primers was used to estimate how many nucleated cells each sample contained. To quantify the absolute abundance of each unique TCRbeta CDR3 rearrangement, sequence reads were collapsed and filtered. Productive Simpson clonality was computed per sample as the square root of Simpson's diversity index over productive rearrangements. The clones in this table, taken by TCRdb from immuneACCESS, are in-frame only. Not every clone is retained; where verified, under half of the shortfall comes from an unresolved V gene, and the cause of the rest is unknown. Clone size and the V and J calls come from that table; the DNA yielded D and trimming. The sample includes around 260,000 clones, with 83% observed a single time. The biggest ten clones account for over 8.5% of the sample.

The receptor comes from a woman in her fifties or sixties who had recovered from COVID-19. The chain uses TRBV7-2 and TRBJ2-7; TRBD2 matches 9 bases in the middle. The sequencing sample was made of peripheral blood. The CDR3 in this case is CASKGAGGTYEQYF. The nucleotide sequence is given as TGTGCCAGCAAGGGAGCGGGGGGCACCTACGAGCAGTACTTC.